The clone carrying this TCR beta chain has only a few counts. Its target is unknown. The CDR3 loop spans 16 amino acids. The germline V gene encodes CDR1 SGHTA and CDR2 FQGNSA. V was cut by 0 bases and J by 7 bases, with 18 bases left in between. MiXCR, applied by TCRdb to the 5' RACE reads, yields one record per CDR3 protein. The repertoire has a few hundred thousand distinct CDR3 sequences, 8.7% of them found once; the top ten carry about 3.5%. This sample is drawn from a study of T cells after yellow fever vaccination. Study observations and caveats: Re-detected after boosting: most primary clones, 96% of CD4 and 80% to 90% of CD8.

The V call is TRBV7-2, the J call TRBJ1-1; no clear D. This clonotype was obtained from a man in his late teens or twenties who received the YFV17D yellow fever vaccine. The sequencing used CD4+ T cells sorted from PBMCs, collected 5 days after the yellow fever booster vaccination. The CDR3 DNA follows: TGTGCCAGCAGCTTAGCGCGGGAGTTCACAAAACTTGAAGCTTTCTTT. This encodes CASSLAREFTKLEAFF.